This TCR beta chain was identified in a study of shared clonotypes between healthy human individuals. Broader study findings: Relative to clonotypes present in all four donors, those not shared had lower generation probabilities.

This clone was seen a few times. Its antigen is currently unknown. Donors were Caucasian adults residing in Nashville, Tennessee, USA. In replicate PCRs of sorted subsets, roughly 210 ng DNA, about 30,000 T cell genomes, was used. The data were produced by immunoSEQ multiplex PCR, yet TCRdb's version contains in-frame clones alone and is incomplete. The table lists about 2.5 million clones, 80% to 95% of them singletons. Germline CDR1 is SNHLY and CDR2 is FYNNEI. The V gene lost 8 bases and the J gene lost 7 bases, with 17 bases spanning the gap. The CDR3 loop spans 13 amino acids. The chain employs TRBV2 and TRBJ1-1; D is perhaps TRBD1 (5 bases). The specimen was naive CD4+ T cells from PBMCs. Subset specified: CD45RA+ positively selected. The clonotype originates from a man aged 18 to 35 in good health. Some clones in this sample may be carry-over from other donors' samples. CDR3 DNA: TGTGCCAGCTCAAGGGAAGGGGAGAATGAAGCTTTCTTT. It codes for CASSREGENEAFF.